These 32 T cell receptor beta chains were sequenced from one sample in a study of shared clonotypes between healthy human individuals. Assay: immunoSEQ multiplex PCR; the TCRdb copy retains only in-frame clones and omits some. This sample has about 600,000 clones, with 98% found just once. Only CD45RO-negative cells positively selected for CCR7 counted as naive CD8 cells, so terminally differentiated effector memory CD45RA+ cells were excluded. Sequencing used naive CD8+ T cells sorted from blood. The receptors stem from a man younger than 40 in good health.

This chain links TRBV5-8 with TRBJ2-5; 7 bases map to TRBD2. After removal of 6 bases from V and 1 base from J, the junction contained 9 bases not matched to a gene. The CDR3 length is 15 residues. CDR1 and CDR2 from the germline V gene are SGHTS and YDEGEE. The CDR3: CASTYRGRGQETQYF. Here the CDR3 DNA reads TGTGCCAGCACCTACCGAGGGAGGGGCCAAGAGACCCAGTACTTC.

The chain has TRBV6-5 and TRBJ1-2; 9 nucleotides line up with TRBD1. Germline V gives CDR1 MNHEY, CDR2 SVGAGI. V lost 6 bases and J lost 8; bases outside the gene matches: 10. The CDR3 totals 14 residues. The chain's CDR3 is CASRDRGVYNGYTF. As DNA, the CDR3 is TGTGCCAGCAGGGACAGGGGAGTGTATAACGGCTACACCTTC.

The rearrangement joins TRBV14 to TRBJ2-1; D is ambiguous. Trimming stripped 6 bases from V and 7 bases from J, with 13 bases between. The CDR3 spans 13 residues. CDR1 is SGHDN, CDR2 FVKESK, per germline. CDR3 nucleotide sequence: TGTGCCAGCAGGGGGTTCATGGGTAATGAGCAGTTCTTC. The encoded protein is CASRGFMGNEQFF.

V is TRBV28 and J is TRBJ2-3; no clear D. CDR3 length equals 12 residues. The germline CDR1 and CDR2 sequences are MDHEN and SYDVKM. Deletions cut 5 bases from V and 2 bases from J, with 5 bases between. The CDR3 sequence: CASSRSTDTQYF. Written as DNA, the CDR3 is TGTGCCAGCAGTCGATCCACAGATACGCAGTATTTT.

The chain carries TRBV11-2 and TRBJ2-1; D remains ambiguous. Deletions cut 4 bases from V and 7 bases from J, with 8 bases between. Germline V gene lookup returns CDR1 SGHAT and CDR2 FQNNGV. The CDR3 consists of 12 residues. In DNA form, the CDR3 reads TGTGCCAGCAGCTATAGACGGAATGAGCAGTTCTTC. This translates into CASSYRRNEQFF.

The rearrangement joins TRBV7-9 to TRBJ2-2; D is perhaps TRBD2 (5 bases). The germline V gene has CDR1 SEHNR and CDR2 FQNEAQ (reference sequence). V lost 11 bases and J lost 3, with 16 bases in between. The CDR3 consists of 14 residues. The CDR3 DNA follows: TGTGCCCCGGCGCGGGCCCGAGACACCGGGGAGCTGTTTTTT. This gives the protein CAPARARDTGELFF.

The rearrangement links TRBV10-2 to TRBJ1-1; 9 bases map to TRBD1. The V and J ends lost 10 bases and 6 bases, in that order; junction bases with no gene match: 9. The CDR3 has 13 residues. Germline V CDR1 and CDR2: WSHSY, SAAADI. The DNA of the CDR3 is TGCGCCATTTCCGGGACAGGGACGTCTGAAGCTTTCTTT. As protein: CAISGTGTSEAFF.

The chain is built from TRBV4-1 and TRBJ1-1; tentative D call: TRBD1 (5 bases). Germline assignment: CDR1 MGHRA and CDR2 YSYEKL. V was pared by 0 bases and J by 1 base, with 12 bases between. This CDR3 is 16 amino acids long. The CDR3, as DNA: TGCGCCAGCAGCCAAGATGGGGGTCGGGGGAACACTGAAGCTTTCTTT. It specifies CASSQDGGRGNTEAFF.

This clone was seen once. The chain recombines TRBV19 with TRBJ1-2; possibly TRBD1 for D (6 bases). The CDR3 is made up of 14 amino acids. Germline lookup yields CDR1 LNHDA and CDR2 SQIVND (reference sequence). The V end was cut by 7 bases, the J end by 6 bases, with 18 bases between. The DNA of the CDR3 is TGTGCCAGTATTGGGGGCCCCTTCGGGGATGGCTACACCTTC. This codes for CASIGGPFGDGYTF.

The rearrangement joins TRBV28 to TRBJ2-1; TRBD1 agrees at 11 bases. Germline CDR1 and CDR2: MDHEN and SYDVKM. V gave up 10 bases and J gave up 7 bases; unmatched junction bases: 6. The CDR3 spans 13 residues. CDR3 amino acids: CATRDRGRNEQFF. The CDR3 DNA reads TGTGCCACACGGGACAGGGGGAGGAATGAGCAGTTCTTC.

This rearrangement joins TRBV28 to TRBJ1-2; D not certain. The CDR3 spans 13 residues. Trimming left V 7 bases short and J 5 bases short, with 14 bases between. In germline, CDR1 is MDHEN, CDR2 SYDVKM. CDR3: CASTPSGLYGYTF. The CDR3 nucleotides are TGTGCCAGCACCCCAAGCGGACTTTATGGCTACACCTTC.

On this clone: Other nucleotide sequences from this sample produce the same CDR3. This chain uses TRBV11-2 with TRBJ2-7; TRBD1 or TRBD2 may be the D gene (5 bases each). Germline V lookup: CDR1 SGHAT, CDR2 FQNNGV. The CDR3 is 14 residues long. Deletions cut 3 bases from V and 3 bases from J, with 12 bases between. CDR3 amino acids: CASSLGTGSYEQYF. The CDR3 DNA reads TGTGCCAGCAGCTTGGGGACGGGCAGCTACGAGCAGTACTTC.

The V gene is TRBV18, the J gene TRBJ2-7; 7 bases map to TRBD1. The CDR3 sequence is 16 residues long. V lost 4 bases and J lost 3; bases outside the gene matches: 12. Germline V gene data show CDR1 as KGHSH and CDR2 as LQKENI. The CDR3 nucleotides read TGTGCCAGCTCACACTTGACAGGGAGAGGCTTCTACGAGCAGTACTTC. As protein: CASSHLTGRGFYEQYF. The entire variable domain, with the rest obtained from reference TRBV18 and TRBJ2-7, is as follows: NAGVMQNPRHLVRRRGQEARLRCSPMKGHSHVYWYRQLPEEGLKFMVYLQKENIIDESGMPKERFSAEFPKEGPSILRIQQVVRGDSAAYFCASSHLTGRGFYEQYFGPGTRLTVT.

The V gene is TRBV18, the J gene TRBJ1-4; D unresolved. The V and J ends lost 6 bases and 5 bases respectively, with 13 bases between them. The germline gives CDR1 KGHSH, CDR2 LQKENI. The CDR3 is 14 residues long. This CDR3 reads CASSPDGRNEKLFF. The CDR3 DNA reads as TGTGCCAGCTCCCCGGACGGCAGAAATGAAAAACTGTTTTTT.

The V call is TRBV5-6, the J call TRBJ2-1; 9 bases line up with TRBD2. V shed 4 bases and J 10 bases; nucleotides not matched to a gene: 3. The length of the CDR3 is 12 residues. Germline values: CDR1 SGHDT, CDR2 YYEEEE. CDR3 coding DNA: TGTGCCAGCAGCGCCACTAGCGGGGAGCAGTTCTTC. Its translation: CASSATSGEQFF.

This CDR3 is CASSPREYGYTF. For the CDR3, the DNA is TGTGCCAGCAGCCCCCGAGAGTATGGCTACACCTTC. The chain employs TRBV5-8 and TRBJ1-2; D is uncertain. This CDR3 has 12 amino acids. Trimming took 4 bases from V and 5 from J, leaving 9 bases between them. The germline V gene encodes CDR1 SGHTS and CDR2 YDEGEE.

This clone was detected only once. The chain links TRBV10-3 to TRBJ2-4; D uncertain. The CDR3 extends over 13 amino acids. V lost 3 bases to trimming and J lost 7 bases, with 10 bases between them. Germline lookup yields CDR1 ENHRY and CDR2 SYGVKD. CDR3 sequence reads: CAISDVTENIQYF. The CDR3 DNA follows: TGTGCCATCAGTGACGTGACGGAGAACATTCAGTACTTC.

The chain is built from TRBV11-3 and TRBJ1-3; a possible D gene is TRBD1 (5 bases). There are 13 residues in the CDR3. The V and J ends lost 5 bases and 7 bases respectively, with 12 bases between them. Germline lookup yields CDR1 SGHNT and CDR2 YENEEA. CDR3 sequence: CASSPDGGNTIYF. CDR3 nucleotide sequence: TGTGCCAGCAGCCCCGACGGGGGGAACACCATATATTTT.

The V gene is TRBV9, the J gene TRBJ2-2; D unclear. V was shortened by 6 bases and J by 0 bases, with 9 bases between the two germline ends. The germline CDR1 and CDR2 sequences are SGDLS and YYNGEE. This CDR3 comprises 14 residues. As DNA, the CDR3 is TGTGCCAGCAATTCCGGCCCGAACACCGGGGAGCTGTTTTTT. Its protein product is CASNSGPNTGELFF.

The CDR3: CASSSRMEKAFF. Here the CDR3 DNA reads TGTGCCAGCAGCTCGCGCATGGAAAAAGCTTTCTTT. The chain uses TRBV7-3 and TRBJ1-1; D not resolved. V lost 4 bases to trimming and J lost 9 bases, with 12 bases between them. Looked up from germline, CDR1 is SGHTA and CDR2 is FQGTGA. This CDR3 region has 12 residues.

This CDR3 reads CASSQDTAYEQYF. The CDR3 nucleotides are TGTGCCAGCAGCCAAGACACAGCCTACGAGCAGTACTTC. This sequence joins TRBV7-9 and TRBJ2-7, with unresolved D. V lost 5 bases to trimming and J lost 2 bases, with 10 bases between them. The CDR3 spans 13 residues. Germline lookup yields CDR1 SEHNR and CDR2 FQNEAQ (reference sequence).

The V and J genes are TRBV7-9 and TRBJ2-3; no clear D. Germline V gives CDR1 SEHNR, CDR2 FQNEAQ (reference sequence). This CDR3 region has 13 residues. The V end was cut by 0 bases, the J end by 4 bases, with 5 bases between. CDR3 sequence reads: CASSLANADTQYF. The CDR3 region has the DNA TGTGCCAGCAGCTTAGCGAATGCAGATACGCAGTATTTT.

The chain couples TRBV18 to TRBJ2-4; D is perhaps TRBD1 (6 bases). The CDR3 spans 14 residues. Germline CDR1 KGHSH, CDR2 LQKENI. The V and J ends lost 6 bases and 3 bases respectively, with 12 bases between them. CDR3 sequence (DNA): TGTGCCAGCTCGGGGGCGGCAGTCAAAAACATTCAGTACTTC. As protein: CASSGAAVKNIQYF.

V and J are TRBV7-9 and TRBJ1-2, with a tentative D call TRBD1 (5 bases). The germline V gene encodes CDR1 SEHNR and CDR2 FQNEAQ (reference sequence). V was trimmed by 1 base and J by 11 bases, leaving 14 bases between them. This CDR3 contains 13 residues. This chain's CDR3 is CASSLDDSPGYTF. The CDR3 bases are TGTGCCAGCAGCTTAGACGACAGCCCGGGTTACACCTTC. Based on the CDR3 plus reference TRBV7-9 and TRBJ1-2, the full variable domain is DTGVSQNPRHKITKRGQNVTFRCDPISEHNRLYWYRQTLGQGPEFLTYFQNEAQLEKSRLLSDRFSAERPKGSFSTLEIQRTEQGDSAMYLCASSLDDSPGYTFGSGTRLTVV.

The V gene is TRBV9, the J gene TRBJ2-1; D is perhaps TRBD2 (6 bases). CDR3 size: 13 residues. V was cut by 3 bases and J by 7 bases, with 11 bases left in between. Germline CDR1 SGDLS, CDR2 YYNGEE. The CDR3 DNA sequence: TGTGCCAGCAGCGACGGGACTCTAAATGAGCAGTTCTTC. Translated: CASSDGTLNEQFF.

This chain links TRBV27 with TRBJ1-3, with D maybe TRBD1 (5 bases). Germline-derived CDR1 and CDR2 are MNHEY and SMNVEV (reference sequence). V dropped 2 bases and J dropped 3 bases, with 14 bases sitting between them. The CDR3 is 16 residues long. The CDR3 DNA sequence: TGTGCCAGCAGTTTAAGGCGGGGCCTGAGTGGAAACACCATATATTTT. This translates into CASSLRRGLSGNTIYF.

V usage is TRBV6-5 and J usage is TRBJ2-7; 9 bases are shared with TRBD1. Germline V gene sequence: CDR1 MNHEY, CDR2 SVGAGI. The CDR3 is 13 amino acids. With V trimmed by 9 bases and J by 5 bases, 8 bases remained unmatched. The CDR3 region has the DNA TGTGCCAGTCGACAGGGGGGCCTGGACGAGCAGTACTTC. This gives the protein CASRQGGLDEQYF.

The chain has TRBV7-7 and TRBJ2-7, with 12 bases aligning to TRBD1. The CDR3 is 14 amino acids. Germline V lookup: CDR1 SSHAT, CDR2 FNYEAQ (reference sequence). V trimming: 4 bases; J trimming: 7 bases; junction bases outside the gene matches: 5. The CDR3 here is CASSSGQGAREQYF. The CDR3 DNA sequence: TGTGCCAGCAGCTCGGGACAGGGGGCGAGGGAGCAGTACTTC.

The J gene is TRBJ2-1, the V gene TRBV5-1; D uncertain. Germline V gene sequence: CDR1 SGHRS, CDR2 YFSETQ. The CDR3 spans 11 residues. Deletions cut 0 bases from V and 8 bases from J, with 3 bases between. The DNA for the CDR3 is TGCGCCAGCAGCTTGGCTTATGAGCAGTTCTTC. Protein sequence: CASSLAYEQFF.

The rearrangement uses TRBV4-3 and TRBJ1-2; D is ambiguous. V was clipped by 0 bases and J by 1 base, with 12 bases between them. The CDR3 has 16 residues. Germline CDR1 LGHNA, CDR2 YSLEER. CDR3 sequence reads: CASSQESGPYNYGYTF. In nucleotides, the CDR3 is TGCGCCAGCAGCCAAGAATCAGGACCTTATAACTATGGCTACACCTTC.

Only one count was recorded for this clone. This chain joins TRBV5-4 and TRBJ2-7, with 7 bases identical to TRBD2. The CDR3 spans 16 residues. V gave up 4 bases and J gave up 1 base; unmatched junction bases: 11. Per germline, CDR1 SGHNT and CDR2 YYREEE (reference sequence). The CDR3 sequence: CASSNLEGGRSYEQYF. The CDR3 nucleotides read TGTGCCAGCAGCAACCTCGAGGGAGGGAGATCCTACGAGCAGTACTTC.

With respect to this clone: The sample carries other DNA sequences with the same CDR3. The chain employs TRBV27 and TRBJ2-7; D gene ambiguous. Germline V lookup: CDR1 MNHEY, CDR2 SMNVEV (reference sequence). Trimming shortened V by 6 bases and J by 0 bases, and 9 bases separated the two germline ends. This CDR3 has 13 amino acids. This chain's CDR3 is CASSSGTSYEQYF. CDR3 sequence (DNA): TGTGCCAGCAGCTCAGGTACCTCCTACGAGCAGTACTTC.